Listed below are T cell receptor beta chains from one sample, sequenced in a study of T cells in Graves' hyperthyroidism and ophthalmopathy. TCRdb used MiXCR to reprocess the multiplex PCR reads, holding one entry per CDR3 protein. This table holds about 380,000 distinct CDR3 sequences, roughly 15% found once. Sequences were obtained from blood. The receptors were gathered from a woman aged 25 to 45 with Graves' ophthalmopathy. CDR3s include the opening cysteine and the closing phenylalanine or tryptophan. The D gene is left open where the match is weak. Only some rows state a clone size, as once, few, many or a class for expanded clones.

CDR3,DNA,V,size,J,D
CSATGTSGDYEQFF,TGCAGTGCAACCGGGACTAGCGGGGACTATGAGCAGTTCTTC,TRBV20-1,-,TRBJ2-1,TRBD2
CASSFATRTSGGAQYF,TGTGCCAGCAGTTTCGCGACTAGGACTAGCGGGGGGGCCCAGTATTTT,TRBV12-3/TRBV12-4,-,TRBJ2-3,TRBD2
CRGGSTGGLDEQYF,TGCAGGGGGGGGTCGACAGGGGGCCTGGACGAGCAGTACTTC,TRBV20-1,many,TRBJ2-7,TRBD1
CAWSLDLTDTQYF,TGTGCCTGGAGTCTAGACCTCACAGATACGCAGTATTTT,TRBV30,-,TRBJ2-3,-
CASSFRAGGDEQFF,TGTGCCAGCAGCTTCCGAGCGGGGGGGGATGAGCAGTTCTTC,TRBV5-6,many,TRBJ2-1,TRBD2
CASSVTGGDYEQYF,TGTGCCAGCAGCGTAACGGGAGGGGACTACGAGCAGTACTTC,TRBV9,few,TRBJ2-7,TRBD2
CASSPGAGDNQPQHF,TGTGCCAGCTCACCAGGGGCAGGAGACAATCAGCCCCAGCATTTT,TRBV18,many,TRBJ1-5,-
CASKTGTVQETQYF,TGTGCCAGTAAAACCGGGACTGTCCAAGAGACCCAGTACTTC,TRBV28,many,TRBJ2-5,-
CASSESAGVGYTF,TGTGCCAGCAGTGAATCGGCAGGGGTCGGCTACACCTTC,TRBV2,many,TRBJ1-2,-
CASSNAGTSYEQYF,TGTGCCAGCAGCAACGCCGGGACCTCCTACGAGCAGTACTTC,TRBV3-1,many,TRBJ2-7,-
CSARALSAANSPLHF,TGCAGTGCTAGAGCTTTGAGTGCCGCTAATTCACCCCTCCACTTT,TRBV20-1,-,TRBJ1-6,-
CATSDQQGAGGYTF,TGTGCCACCAGTGATCAACAGGGGGCCGGGGGCTACACCTTC,TRBV24-1,many,TRBJ1-2,TRBD1
CSARAAGGRGTTQYF,TGCAGTGCTAGAGCCGCCGGGGGGCGGGGAACTACGCAGTATTTT,TRBV20-1,many,TRBJ2-3,-
CASSRGSEAFF,TGTGCCAGCAGCAGGGGTTCTGAAGCTTTCTTT,TRBV6-1,many,TRBJ1-1,-
CASRRDPYTEAFF,TGTGCCAGCAGACGAGACCCGTACACTGAAGCTTTCTTT,TRBV28,many,TRBJ1-1,-
CASSLQSSHGYTF,TGTGCCAGCAGCTTGCAGTCGAGTCATGGCTACACCTTC,TRBV5-6,-,TRBJ1-2,-
CASRSLWRGAVFSYNEQFF,TGTGCCAGCAGATCCCTTTGGAGGGGGGCAGTGTTCTCCTACAATGAGCAGTTCTTC,TRBV12-3/TRBV12-4,many,TRBJ2-1,-
CASIDRGRGNTIYF,TGTGCCAGTATCGACAGGGGTCGAGGAAACACCATATATTTT,TRBV19,-,TRBJ1-3,TRBD1
CASSSTGYSNQPQHF,TGTGCCAGCAGTTCGACGGGGTATAGCAATCAGCCCCAGCATTTT,TRBV28,once,TRBJ1-5,-
CATGGTGELFF,TGTGCCACCGGGGGGACCGGGGAGCTGTTTTTT,TRBV27,few,TRBJ2-2,TRBD2
CASSLVTGATNEQYF,TGTGCCAGCAGCCTTGTTACAGGGGCGACCAATGAGCAGTACTTC,TRBV7-9,-,TRBJ2-7,TRBD1
CASSELDMSYEQYF,TGTGCCAGCAGTGAACTGGACATGTCCTACGAGCAGTACTTC,TRBV6-1,many,TRBJ2-7,-
CASSPGGPPLHF,TGTGCCAGCAGCCCGGGGGGTCCACCCCTCCACTTT,TRBV2,-,TRBJ1-6,-
CASSSYSTEYNEQFF,TGTGCCAGCAGCTCCTACTCGACGGAGTACAATGAGCAGTTCTTC,TRBV7-3,many,TRBJ2-1,-
CASSPLSGGAIGELFF,TGCGCCAGCAGCCCTCTCAGCGGGGGGGCTATCGGGGAGCTGTTTTTT,TRBV5-1,few,TRBJ2-2,TRBD2
CSARSPVPPQETQYF,TGCAGTGCTAGGAGCCCCGTACCACCTCAAGAGACCCAGTACTTC,TRBV20-1,many,TRBJ2-5,-
CASSRTGISGNTIYF,TGCGCCAGCAGCCGAACGGGGATCTCTGGAAACACCATATATTTT,TRBV4-1,-,TRBJ1-3,-
CASTLGTTYEQYF,TGCGCCAGCACCCTGGGCACTACCTACGAGCAGTACTTC,TRBV10-2,few,TRBJ2-7,-
CASSTNRVVYEKLFF,TGTGCCAGCAGCACCAACAGGGTGGTTTACGAAAAACTGTTTTTT,TRBV28,few,TRBJ1-4,-
CASSENRGPQETQYF,TGTGCCAGCAGTGAAAACAGGGGGCCCCAAGAGACCCAGTACTTC,TRBV2,many,TRBJ2-5,TRBD1
CASSPQTGDTQYF,TGTGCCAGCAGCCCGCAGACTGGGGATACGCAGTATTTT,TRBV9,many,TRBJ2-3,-
CAWRIWTGDSEAFF,TGTGCCTGGAGGATTTGGACAGGGGATTCTGAAGCTTTCTTT,TRBV30,many,TRBJ1-1,TRBD1
CASSLVGTGGGYTF,TGTGCCAGCAGCTTGGTTGGCACAGGTGGGGGCTACACCTTC,TRBV5-4,few,TRBJ1-2,-
CASSQAARGSHTGELFF,TGTGCCAGCAGCCAAGCAGCCCGGGGGTCGCACACCGGGGAGCTGTTTTTT,TRBV4-2,few,TRBJ2-2,-
CSARSGQGIDRTYEQYF,TGCAGTGCTAGATCCGGACAGGGTATCGATAGAACCTACGAGCAGTACTTC,TRBV20-1,many,TRBJ2-7,TRBD1
CASSPHIYGYTF,TGTGCCAGCAGCCCGCACATCTATGGCTACACCTTC,TRBV11-2,-,TRBJ1-2,-
CASSSHLGQVGQPQHF,TGTGCCAGCAGTTCTCACCTAGGACAGGTAGGGCAGCCCCAGCATTTT,TRBV28,many,TRBJ1-5,TRBD1
CASSITYGTITQRRETQYF,TGTGCCAGCAGTATCACCTACGGCACCATCACGCAACGCAGAGAGACCCAGTACTTC,TRBV6-1,few,TRBJ2-5,-
CASGAGGSGAYEQYF,TGCGCCAGCGGGGCAGGGGGTAGCGGAGCCTACGAGCAGTACTTC,TRBV5-1,many,TRBJ2-7,-
CASSQSGAKGETQYF,TGTGCCAGCAGCCAAAGTGGGGCCAAGGGAGAGACCCAGTACTTC,TRBV14,few,TRBJ2-5,-
CATSRDPGGTEAFF,TGTGCCACCAGCAGAGATCCAGGGGGCACTGAAGCTTTCTTT,TRBV15,many,TRBJ1-1,TRBD1